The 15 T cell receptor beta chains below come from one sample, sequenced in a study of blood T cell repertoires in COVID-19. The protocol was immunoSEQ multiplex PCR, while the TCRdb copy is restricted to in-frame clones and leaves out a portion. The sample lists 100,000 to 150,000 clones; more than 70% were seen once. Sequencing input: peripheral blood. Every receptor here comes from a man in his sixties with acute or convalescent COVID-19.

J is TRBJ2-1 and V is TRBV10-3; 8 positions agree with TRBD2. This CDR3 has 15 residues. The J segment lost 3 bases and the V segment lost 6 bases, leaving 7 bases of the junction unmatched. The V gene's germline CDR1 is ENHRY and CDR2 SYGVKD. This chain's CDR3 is CAISSTSGGYNEQFF. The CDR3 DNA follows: TGTGCCATCAGCTCAACTAGCGGAGGCTACAATGAGCAGTTCTTC.

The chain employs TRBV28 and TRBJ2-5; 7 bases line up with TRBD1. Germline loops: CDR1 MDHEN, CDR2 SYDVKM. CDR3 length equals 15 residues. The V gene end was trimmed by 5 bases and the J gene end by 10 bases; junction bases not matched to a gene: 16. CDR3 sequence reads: CASSPGQASPRGQYF. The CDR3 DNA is TGTGCCAGCAGTCCTGGACAGGCCTCCCCCCGCGGCCAGTACTTC.

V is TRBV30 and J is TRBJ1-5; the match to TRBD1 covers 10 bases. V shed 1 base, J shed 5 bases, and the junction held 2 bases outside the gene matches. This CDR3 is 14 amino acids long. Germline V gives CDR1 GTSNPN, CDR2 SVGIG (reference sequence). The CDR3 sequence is CAWSGGTGDQPQHF. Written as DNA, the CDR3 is TGTGCCTGGAGTGGAGGGACAGGGGATCAGCCCCAGCATTTT.

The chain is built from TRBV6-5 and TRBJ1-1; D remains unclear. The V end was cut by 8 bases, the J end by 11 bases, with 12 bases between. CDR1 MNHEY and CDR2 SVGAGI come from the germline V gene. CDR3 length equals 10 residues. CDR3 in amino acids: CASVRTWAFF. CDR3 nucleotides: TGTGCCAGCGTGAGGACTTGGGCTTTCTTT.

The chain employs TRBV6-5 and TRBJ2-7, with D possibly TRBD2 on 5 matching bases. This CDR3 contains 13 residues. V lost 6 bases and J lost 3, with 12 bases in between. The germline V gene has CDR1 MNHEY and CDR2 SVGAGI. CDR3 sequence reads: CASSRTSSYEQYF. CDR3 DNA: TGTGCCAGCAGCCGAACTAGTAGCTACGAGCAGTACTTC.

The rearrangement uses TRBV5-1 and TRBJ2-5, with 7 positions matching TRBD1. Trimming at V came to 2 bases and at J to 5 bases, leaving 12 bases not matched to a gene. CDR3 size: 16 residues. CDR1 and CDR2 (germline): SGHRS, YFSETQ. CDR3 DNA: TGCGCCAGCAGCTTAGCATGGACAGGTTCTTTGGAGACCCAGTACTTC. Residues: CASSLAWTGSLETQYF.

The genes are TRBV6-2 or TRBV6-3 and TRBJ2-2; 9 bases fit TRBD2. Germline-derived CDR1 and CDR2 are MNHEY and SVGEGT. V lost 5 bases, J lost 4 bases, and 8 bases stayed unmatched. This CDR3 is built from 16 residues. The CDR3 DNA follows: TGTGCCAGCAGTCTCATAGCGGGAGCAGTCACCGGGGAGCTGTTTTTT. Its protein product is CASSLIAGAVTGELFF.

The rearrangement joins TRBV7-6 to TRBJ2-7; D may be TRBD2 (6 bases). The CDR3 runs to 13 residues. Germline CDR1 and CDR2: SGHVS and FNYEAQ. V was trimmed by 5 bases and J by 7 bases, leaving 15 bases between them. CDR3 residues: CASSLGMEGEQYF. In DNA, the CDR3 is TGTGCCAGCAGCCTAGGGATGGAGGGGGAGCAGTACTTC.

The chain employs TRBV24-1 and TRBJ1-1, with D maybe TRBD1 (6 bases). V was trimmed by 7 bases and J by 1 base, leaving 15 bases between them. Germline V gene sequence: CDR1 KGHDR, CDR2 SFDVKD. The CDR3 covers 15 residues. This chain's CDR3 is CATRPTGQPNTEAFF. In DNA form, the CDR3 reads TGTGCCACCAGGCCCACTGGACAGCCGAACACTGAAGCTTTCTTT.

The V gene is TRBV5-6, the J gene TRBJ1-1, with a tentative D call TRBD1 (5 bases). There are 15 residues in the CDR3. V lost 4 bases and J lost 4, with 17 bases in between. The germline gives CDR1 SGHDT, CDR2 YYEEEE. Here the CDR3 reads CASSLSGVWPTEAFF. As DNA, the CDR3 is TGTGCCAGCAGCCTCTCGGGGGTCTGGCCCACTGAAGCTTTCTTT.

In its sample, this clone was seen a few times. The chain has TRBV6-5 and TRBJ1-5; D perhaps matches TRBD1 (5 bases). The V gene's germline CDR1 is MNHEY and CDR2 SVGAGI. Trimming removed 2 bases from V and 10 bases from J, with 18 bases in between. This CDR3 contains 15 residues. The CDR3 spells CASSYVADSSGPQHF. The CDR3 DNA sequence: TGTGCCAGCAGTTACGTAGCAGACAGTTCCGGACCCCAGCATTTT.

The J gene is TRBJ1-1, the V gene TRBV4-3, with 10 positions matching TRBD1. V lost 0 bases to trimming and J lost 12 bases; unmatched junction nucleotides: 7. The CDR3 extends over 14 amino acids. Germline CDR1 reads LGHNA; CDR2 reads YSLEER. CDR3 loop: CASSQDPGTGDTFF. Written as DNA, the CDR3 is TGCGCCAGCAGCCAAGACCCCGGGACAGGGGATACTTTCTTT.

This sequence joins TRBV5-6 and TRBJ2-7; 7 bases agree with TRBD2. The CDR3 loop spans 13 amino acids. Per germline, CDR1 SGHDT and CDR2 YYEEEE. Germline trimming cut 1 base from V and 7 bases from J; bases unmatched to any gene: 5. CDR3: CASSLMGGPEQYF. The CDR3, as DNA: TGTGCCAGCAGCTTGATGGGAGGGCCTGAGCAGTACTTC.

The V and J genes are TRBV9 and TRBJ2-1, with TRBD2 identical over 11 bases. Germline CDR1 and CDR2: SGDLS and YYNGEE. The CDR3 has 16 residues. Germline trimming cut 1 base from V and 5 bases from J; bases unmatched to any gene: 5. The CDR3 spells CASSVQGLAVNNEQFF. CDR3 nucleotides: TGTGCCAGCAGCGTACAGGGACTAGCGGTTAACAATGAGCAGTTCTTC.

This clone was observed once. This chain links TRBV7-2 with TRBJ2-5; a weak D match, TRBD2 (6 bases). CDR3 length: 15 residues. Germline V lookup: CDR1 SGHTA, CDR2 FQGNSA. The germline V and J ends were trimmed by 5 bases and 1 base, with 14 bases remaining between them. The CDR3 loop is CASSVGLPPQETQYF. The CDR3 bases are TGTGCCAGCAGCGTGGGACTCCCCCCCCAAGAGACCCAGTACTTC.